The clone carrying this T cell receptor (beta chain) was counted many times. Deletions cut 5 bases from V and 0 bases from J, with 26 bases between. Germline CDR1 SGHTA, CDR2 FQGNSA. This CDR3 contains 19 residues. Each CDR3 protein gets one entry after TCRdb re-called the RT-PCR reads with MiXCR. The sample includes about 680,000 distinct CDR3 sequences, approximately 15% seen only once; the top ten take about 3.6%. The material sequenced was memory CD4+ T cells from blood. The chain combines TRBV7-2 with TRBJ2-7; possibly TRBD1 or TRBD2 for D (5 bases each). This receptor was taken from a female donor in good health, serving as a healthy control. DNA of the CDR3: TGTGCCAGCAGCCAAACCCCGCCTTTCGGGGACGCGAGCTCCTACGAGCAGTACTTC. This gives the protein CASSQTPPFGDASSYEQYF.